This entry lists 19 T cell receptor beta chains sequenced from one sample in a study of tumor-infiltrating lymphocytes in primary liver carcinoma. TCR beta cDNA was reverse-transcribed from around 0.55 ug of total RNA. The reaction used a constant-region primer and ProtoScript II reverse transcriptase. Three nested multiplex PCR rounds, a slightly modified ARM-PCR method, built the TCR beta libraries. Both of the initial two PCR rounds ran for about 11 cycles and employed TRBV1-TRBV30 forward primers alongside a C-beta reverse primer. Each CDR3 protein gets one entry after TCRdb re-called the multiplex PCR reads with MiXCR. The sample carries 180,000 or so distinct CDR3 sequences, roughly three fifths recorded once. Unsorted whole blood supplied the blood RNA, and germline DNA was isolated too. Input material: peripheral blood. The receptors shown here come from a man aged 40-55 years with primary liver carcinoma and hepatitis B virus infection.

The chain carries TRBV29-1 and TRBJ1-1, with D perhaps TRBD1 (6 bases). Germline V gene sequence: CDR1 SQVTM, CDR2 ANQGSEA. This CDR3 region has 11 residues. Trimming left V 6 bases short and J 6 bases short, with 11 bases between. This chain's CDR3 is CSVRGTSEAFF. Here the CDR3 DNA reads TGCAGCGTCCGAGGGACATCTGAAGCTTTCTTT. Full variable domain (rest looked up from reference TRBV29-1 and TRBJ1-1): SAVISQKPSRDICQRGTSLTIQCQVDSQVTMMFWYRQQPGQSLTLIATANQGSEATYESGFVIDKFPISRPNLTFSTLTVSNMSPEDSSIYLCSVRGTSEAFFGQGTRLTVV.

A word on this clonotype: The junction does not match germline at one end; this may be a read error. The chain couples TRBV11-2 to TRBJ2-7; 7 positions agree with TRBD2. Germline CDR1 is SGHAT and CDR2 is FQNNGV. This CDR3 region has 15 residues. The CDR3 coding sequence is TGTACCAGCAGCTTAGCTCGGGGGAGGGGCATCGAGCAGTACTTC. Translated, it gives CTSSLARGRGIEQYF.

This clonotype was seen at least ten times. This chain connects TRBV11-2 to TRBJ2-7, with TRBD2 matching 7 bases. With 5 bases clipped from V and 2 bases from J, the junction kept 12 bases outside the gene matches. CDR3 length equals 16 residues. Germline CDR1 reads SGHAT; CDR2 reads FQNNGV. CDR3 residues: CASSQPTGGRAYEQYF. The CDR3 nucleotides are TGTGCCAGCAGCCAACCCACTGGGGGGAGGGCCTACGAGCAGTACTTC.

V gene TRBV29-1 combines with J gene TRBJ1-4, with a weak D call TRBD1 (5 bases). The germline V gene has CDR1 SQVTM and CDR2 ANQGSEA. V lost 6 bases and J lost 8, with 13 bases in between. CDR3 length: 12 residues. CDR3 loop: CSVGVMQEKLFF. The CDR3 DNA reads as TGCAGCGTAGGGGTCATGCAAGAAAAACTGTTTTTT.

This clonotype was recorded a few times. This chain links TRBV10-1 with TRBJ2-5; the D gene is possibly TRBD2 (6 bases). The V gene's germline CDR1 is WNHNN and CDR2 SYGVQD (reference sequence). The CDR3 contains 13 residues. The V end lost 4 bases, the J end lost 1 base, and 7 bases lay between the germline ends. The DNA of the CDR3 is TGCGCCAGCAGTGTAGCGGTCCAAGAGACCCAGTACTTC. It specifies CASSVAVQETQYF.

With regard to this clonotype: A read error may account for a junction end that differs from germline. CDR3 bases: TGCAGCGTTGAAGACCGGACAGGAGGCCAAGGGACCCAGTACTTC. Its translation is CSVEDRTGGQGTQYF. This chain links TRBV29-1 with TRBJ2-5, with 7 bases matching TRBD1. CDR3 length: 15 residues. Germline V lookup: CDR1 SQVTM, CDR2 ANQGSEA.

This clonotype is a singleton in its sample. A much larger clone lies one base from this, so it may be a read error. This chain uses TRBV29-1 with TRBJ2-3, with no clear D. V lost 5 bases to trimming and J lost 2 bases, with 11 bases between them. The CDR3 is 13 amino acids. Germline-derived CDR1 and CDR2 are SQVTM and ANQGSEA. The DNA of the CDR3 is TGCAGCGTTACCGGACCTTACACAGATACGCAGTATTTT. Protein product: CSVTGPYTDTQYF.

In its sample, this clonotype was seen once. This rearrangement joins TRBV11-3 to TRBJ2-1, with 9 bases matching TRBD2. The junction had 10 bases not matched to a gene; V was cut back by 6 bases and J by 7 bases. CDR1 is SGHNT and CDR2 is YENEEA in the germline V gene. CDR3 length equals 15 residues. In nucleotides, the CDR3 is TGTGCCAGCAGTTCCCGCGGGAGGGCCGAGAATGAGCAGTTCTTC. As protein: CASSSRGRAENEQFF.

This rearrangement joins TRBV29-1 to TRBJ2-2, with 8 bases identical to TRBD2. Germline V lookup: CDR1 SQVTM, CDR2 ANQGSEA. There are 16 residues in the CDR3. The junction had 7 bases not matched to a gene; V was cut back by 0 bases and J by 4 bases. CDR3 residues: CSVEDGGRTVTGELFF. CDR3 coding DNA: TGCAGCGTTGAAGATGGCGGGAGGACCGTCACCGGGGAGCTGTTTTTT.

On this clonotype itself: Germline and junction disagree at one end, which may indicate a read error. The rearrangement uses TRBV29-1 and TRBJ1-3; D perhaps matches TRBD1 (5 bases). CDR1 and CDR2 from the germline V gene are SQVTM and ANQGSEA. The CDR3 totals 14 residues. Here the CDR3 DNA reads TGCAGCGCTGAAGACCGGGACGGCGGAAACACCATATATTTT. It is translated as CSAEDRDGGNTIYF.

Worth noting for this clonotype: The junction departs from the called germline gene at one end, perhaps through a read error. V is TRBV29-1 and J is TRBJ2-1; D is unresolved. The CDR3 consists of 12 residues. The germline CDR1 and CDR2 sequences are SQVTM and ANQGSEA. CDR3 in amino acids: CSVESSYNDQFF. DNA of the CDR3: TGCAGCGTTGAAAGCAGCTACAATGATCAGTTCTTC.

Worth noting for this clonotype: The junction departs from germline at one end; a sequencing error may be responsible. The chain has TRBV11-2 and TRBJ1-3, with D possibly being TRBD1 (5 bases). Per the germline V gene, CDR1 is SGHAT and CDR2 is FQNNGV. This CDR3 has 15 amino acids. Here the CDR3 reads CANSPPGGTGNTIYF. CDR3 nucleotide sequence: TGTGCCAACAGCCCCCCCGGGGGGACTGGAAACACCATATATTTT.

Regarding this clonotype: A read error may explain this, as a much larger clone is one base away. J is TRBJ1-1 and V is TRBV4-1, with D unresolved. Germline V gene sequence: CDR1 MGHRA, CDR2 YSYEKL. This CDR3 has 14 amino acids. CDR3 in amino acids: CSSSSWLGNTEAFF. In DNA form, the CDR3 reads TGCTCCAGCAGCAGTTGGTTAGGGAACACTGAAGCTTTCTTT.

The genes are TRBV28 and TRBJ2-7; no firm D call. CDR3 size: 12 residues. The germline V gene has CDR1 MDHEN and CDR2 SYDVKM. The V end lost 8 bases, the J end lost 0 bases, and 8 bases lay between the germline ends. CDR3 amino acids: CASSPLSYEQYF. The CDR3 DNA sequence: TGTGCCAGCTCTCCCCTCTCCTACGAGCAGTACTTC.

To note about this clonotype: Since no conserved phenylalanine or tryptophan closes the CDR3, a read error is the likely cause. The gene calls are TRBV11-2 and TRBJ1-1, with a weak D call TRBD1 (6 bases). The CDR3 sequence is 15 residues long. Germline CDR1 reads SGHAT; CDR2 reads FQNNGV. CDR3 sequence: CASSPQGMSNTEAFL. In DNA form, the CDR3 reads TGTGCAAGCAGCCCACAGGGAATGTCGAACACTGAAGCTTTCCTT.

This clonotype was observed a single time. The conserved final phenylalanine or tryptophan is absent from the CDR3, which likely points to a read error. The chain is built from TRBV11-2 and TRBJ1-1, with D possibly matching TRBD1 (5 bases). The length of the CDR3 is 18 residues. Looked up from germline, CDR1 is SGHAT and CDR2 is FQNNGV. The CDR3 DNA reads TGTGCCAGTAGCTTTAATAGTGTCAGGCCTACAAGGGGAGCTGAAGCTTTCTTA. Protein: CASSFNSVRPTRGAEAFL.

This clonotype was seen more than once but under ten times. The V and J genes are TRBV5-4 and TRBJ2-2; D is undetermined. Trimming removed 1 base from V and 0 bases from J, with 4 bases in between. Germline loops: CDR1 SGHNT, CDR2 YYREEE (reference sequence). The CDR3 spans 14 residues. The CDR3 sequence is CASSLISNTGELFF. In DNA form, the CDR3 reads TGTGCCAGCAGCTTGATATCGAACACCGGGGAGCTGTTTTTT.

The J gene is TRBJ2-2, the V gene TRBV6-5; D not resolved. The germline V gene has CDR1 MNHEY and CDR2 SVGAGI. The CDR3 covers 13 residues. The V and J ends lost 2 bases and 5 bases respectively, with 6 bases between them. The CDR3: CASSYGGTGELFF. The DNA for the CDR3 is TGTGCCAGCAGTTACGGTGGGACCGGGGAGCTGTTTTTT.

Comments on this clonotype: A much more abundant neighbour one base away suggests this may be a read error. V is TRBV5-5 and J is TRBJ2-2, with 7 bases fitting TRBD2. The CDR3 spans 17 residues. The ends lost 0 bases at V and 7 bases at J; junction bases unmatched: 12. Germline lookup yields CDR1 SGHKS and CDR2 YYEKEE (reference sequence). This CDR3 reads CASSLAPGGSGNGELFF. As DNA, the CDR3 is TGTGCCAGCAGCTTGGCCCCTGGCGGGAGTGGGAACGGGGAGCTGTTTTTT.